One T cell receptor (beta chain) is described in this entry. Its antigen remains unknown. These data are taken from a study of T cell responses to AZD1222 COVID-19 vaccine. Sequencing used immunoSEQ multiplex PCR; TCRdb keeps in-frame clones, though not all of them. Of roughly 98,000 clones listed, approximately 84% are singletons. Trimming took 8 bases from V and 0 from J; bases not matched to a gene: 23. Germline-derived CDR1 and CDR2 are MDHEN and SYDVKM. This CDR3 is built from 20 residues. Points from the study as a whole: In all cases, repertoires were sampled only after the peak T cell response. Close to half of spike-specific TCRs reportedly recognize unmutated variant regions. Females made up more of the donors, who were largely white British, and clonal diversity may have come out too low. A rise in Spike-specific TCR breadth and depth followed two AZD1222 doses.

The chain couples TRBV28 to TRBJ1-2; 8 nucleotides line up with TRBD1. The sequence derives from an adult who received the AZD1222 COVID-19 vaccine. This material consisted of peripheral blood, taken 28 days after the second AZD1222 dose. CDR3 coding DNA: TGTGCCAGCGATGGGCGTCAGGGGGCGATTCCGGGGGAAACTAACTATGGCTACACCTTC. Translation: CASDGRQGAIPGETNYGYTF.